These T cell receptor beta chains were read from a single sample in a study of shared clonotypes between healthy human individuals. Data came from immunoSEQ multiplex PCR; TCRdb stores just in-frame clones and leaves some out. The sample has roughly 1,600,000 clones; 98% are singletons. Sequencing was performed on naive CD4+ T cells sorted from blood. Every receptor here comes from a man younger than 45 in good health. Both conserved end residues are part of each CDR3. A D gene is named only where the DNA matches it firmly. Some rows have no size entry. The others give once, few or many, or a class for an expanded clone.

D gene: NA; clone size: NA; J gene: TRBJ2-2; V gene: TRBV7-9; CDR3 DNA: TGTGCCAGCAGCTTGACAGTTTCCACCGGGGAGCTGTTTTTT; CDR3 protein: CASSLTVSTGELFF
D gene: NA; clone size: NA; J gene: TRBJ2-2; V gene: TRBV6-4; CDR3 DNA: TGTGCCAGCAGTGACACACCATTATTGGGGGGCCCTAGGAACACCGGGGAGCTGTTTTTT; CDR3 protein: CASSDTPLLGGPRNTGELFF
D gene: NA; clone size: NA; J gene: TRBJ1-2; V gene: TRBV2; CDR3 DNA: TGTGCCAGCAGTGAAGGTTTGGGGCTTCAAGGCTACACCTTC; CDR3 protein: CASSEGLGLQGYTF
D gene: TRBD1; clone size: NA; J gene: TRBJ1-1; V gene: TRBV2; CDR3 DNA: TGTGCCAGCAGTTCGGGAACAGGGGACACTGAAGCTTTCTTT; CDR3 protein: CASSSGTGDTEAFF
D gene: NA; clone size: NA; J gene: TRBJ2-1; V gene: TRBV18; CDR3 DNA: TGTGCCAGCTCACCTCTAGCGACAAACAGGGGTGAGCAGTTCTTC; CDR3 protein: CASSPLATNRGEQFF
D gene: NA; clone size: NA; J gene: TRBJ2-7; V gene: TRBV29-1; CDR3 DNA: TGCAGCGTGGGGGTGGGATACGGTGCGGGTGAGCAGTACTTC; CDR3 protein: CSVGVGYGAGEQYF
D gene: NA; clone size: NA; J gene: TRBJ2-5; V gene: TRBV7-2; CDR3 DNA: TGTGCCAGCAGCTCCGGGTGGATAGTTGAGACCCAGTACTTC; CDR3 protein: CASSSGWIVETQYF
D gene: TRBD1; clone size: NA; J gene: TRBJ2-3; V gene: TRBV6-1; CDR3 DNA: TGTGCCAGCAGCCCAACAGGGGGGAGGACAGATACGCAGTATTTT; CDR3 protein: CASSPTGGRTDTQYF
D gene: NA; clone size: NA; J gene: TRBJ2-5; V gene: TRBV6-6; CDR3 DNA: TGTGCCAGCAGTTACGCTCAGTCCCAAGAGACCCAGTACTTC; CDR3 protein: CASSYAQSQETQYF
D gene: NA; clone size: NA; J gene: TRBJ2-3; V gene: TRBV7-2; CDR3 DNA: TGTGCCAGCAGCTTAAGGGGGAGGGTTCATGCAGCCCACACAGATACGCAGTATTTT; CDR3 protein: CASSLRGRVHAAHTDTQYF
D gene: NA; clone size: NA; J gene: TRBJ2-3; V gene: TRBV5-1; CDR3 DNA: TGCGCCAGCAGCAGGGGAGATACGCAGTATTTT; CDR3 protein: CASSRGDTQYF
D gene: TRBD2; clone size: NA; J gene: TRBJ2-7; V gene: TRBV27; CDR3 DNA: TGTGCCAGCAGGGGGGGGATCTACCACGAGCAGTACTTC; CDR3 protein: CASRGGIYHEQYF
D gene: NA; clone size: NA; J gene: TRBJ1-1; V gene: TRBV5-6; CDR3 DNA: TGTGCCAGCAGCGAAAAGGGTAACACTGAAGCTTTCTTT; CDR3 protein: CASSEKGNTEAFF
D gene: TRBD1; clone size: NA; J gene: TRBJ2-3; V gene: TRBV19; CDR3 DNA: TGTGCCAGTAGTACGACAGGGGGTACGCAGTATTTT; CDR3 protein: CASSTTGGTQYF
D gene: NA; clone size: once; J gene: TRBJ1-5; V gene: TRBV2; CDR3 DNA: TGTGCCAGCAGTGGCAGCACCAATCAGCCCCAGCATTTT; CDR3 protein: CASSGSTNQPQHF
D gene: TRBD2; clone size: NA; J gene: TRBJ2-5; V gene: TRBV2; CDR3 DNA: TGTGCCAGCAGGCGGGGGGGAGAGACCCAGTACTTC; CDR3 protein: CASRRGGETQYF
D gene: TRBD2; clone size: NA; J gene: TRBJ2-5; V gene: TRBV28; CDR3 DNA: TGTGCCAGCTCAGGACTAGCGGGAGGGTGGCGGGAGACCCAGTACTTC; CDR3 protein: CASSGLAGGWRETQYF
D gene: NA; clone size: NA; J gene: TRBJ2-1; V gene: TRBV29-1; CDR3 DNA: TGCAGCGTTGCTTCAAGACTCTCGGGCAATGAGCAGTTCTTC; CDR3 protein: CSVASRLSGNEQFF
D gene: TRBD2; clone size: NA; J gene: TRBJ2-1; V gene: TRBV19; CDR3 DNA: TGTGCCAGTAGTGAACCGGGACTAGTATTCGATGAGCAGTTCTTC; CDR3 protein: CASSEPGLVFDEQFF
D gene: TRBD1; clone size: NA; J gene: TRBJ2-3; V gene: TRBV15; CDR3 DNA: TGTGCCACCAGCAGGGGACAGGGTCCCGGTCCAGATACGCAGTATTTT; CDR3 protein: CATSRGQGPGPDTQYF
D gene: TRBD2; clone size: NA; J gene: TRBJ2-1; V gene: TRBV11-2; CDR3 DNA: TGTGCCAGCAGCCTCCTGGGGAGGGCGGCGCCGTTCTTC; CDR3 protein: CASSLLGRAAPFF
D gene: NA; clone size: once; J gene: TRBJ2-7; V gene: TRBV6-5; CDR3 DNA: TGTGCCAGCAGGAACAGCCTCTCCTACGAGCAGTACTTC; CDR3 protein: CASRNSLSYEQYF
D gene: NA; clone size: few; J gene: TRBJ1-5; V gene: TRBV28; CDR3 DNA: TGTGCCAGCAGTTTAAGGCCGAATCAGCCCCAGCATTTT; CDR3 protein: CASSLRPNQPQHF
D gene: TRBD2; clone size: once; J gene: TRBJ2-1; V gene: TRBV28; CDR3 DNA: TGTGCCAGCAGTCCCACAGCTAGCGGGATATACAATGAGCAGTTCTTC; CDR3 protein: CASSPTASGIYNEQFF
D gene: NA; clone size: NA; J gene: TRBJ1-4; V gene: TRBV28; CDR3 DNA: TGTGCCAGCAGTTCTCCATCAGAAAAACTGTTTTTT; CDR3 protein: CASSSPSEKLFF
D gene: NA; clone size: NA; J gene: TRBJ1-4; V gene: TRBV7-9; CDR3 DNA: TGTGCCAGCAGCAAAACAGGGTATAAAGAAAAACTGTTTTTT; CDR3 protein: CASSKTGYKEKLFF
D gene: TRBD2; clone size: NA; J gene: TRBJ2-5; V gene: TRBV15; CDR3 DNA: TGTGCCACCAGCAGAGTTCTAGCGGGAGTAGAGACCCAGTACTTC; CDR3 protein: CATSRVLAGVETQYF
D gene: TRBD2; clone size: NA; J gene: TRBJ2-7; V gene: TRBV28; CDR3 DNA: TGTGCCAGCAGTTTCGGACTAGCGGGAGGGAGGTACGAGCAGTACTTC; CDR3 protein: CASSFGLAGGRYEQYF
D gene: NA; clone size: once; J gene: TRBJ2-1; V gene: TRBV27; CDR3 DNA: TGTGCCAGCAGTTTTTCAGGTTTAGGCAATGAGCAGTTCTTC; CDR3 protein: CASSFSGLGNEQFF
D gene: TRBD2; clone size: NA; J gene: TRBJ2-1; V gene: TRBV5-8; CDR3 DNA: TGTGCCAGCAGCATGGCGTCCACTAGCGTCTACAATGAGCAGTTCTTC; CDR3 protein: CASSMASTSVYNEQFF
D gene: TRBD2; clone size: NA; J gene: TRBJ2-1; V gene: TRBV5-1; CDR3 DNA: TGCGCCAGCAGCTTTTGGCGGGAGAACTACAATGAGCAGTTCTTC; CDR3 protein: CASSFWRENYNEQFF
D gene: TRBD1; clone size: NA; J gene: TRBJ1-4; V gene: TRBV28; CDR3 DNA: TGTGCCAGCAACCCAACAGGGGGCTATGAAAAACTGTTTTTT; CDR3 protein: CASNPTGGYEKLFF
D gene: NA; clone size: NA; J gene: TRBJ2-4; V gene: TRBV7-2; CDR3 DNA: TGTGCCAGCAGCCGCCAACAGGGTAGGAGGGACATTCAGTACTTC; CDR3 protein: CASSRQQGRRDIQYF
D gene: NA; clone size: once; J gene: TRBJ2-2; V gene: TRBV6-5; CDR3 DNA: TGTGCCAGCAGTTGGGGCTTGGGAGTCACCGGGGAGCTGTTTTTT; CDR3 protein: CASSWGLGVTGELFF
D gene: TRBD2; clone size: NA; J gene: TRBJ2-1; V gene: TRBV5-1; CDR3 DNA: TGCGCCAGCAGCCCCCTAGCGGGCTTCAATGAGCAGTTCTTC; CDR3 protein: CASSPLAGFNEQFF
D gene: NA; clone size: NA; J gene: TRBJ2-5; V gene: TRBV29-1; CDR3 DNA: TGCAGCGCCACCCTTTATTGGGGGGAGACCCAGTACTTC; CDR3 protein: CSATLYWGETQYF
D gene: TRBD1; clone size: NA; J gene: TRBJ2-1; V gene: TRBV2; CDR3 DNA: TGTGCCAGCAGGGACAGGGGCGGTGAGCAGTTCTTC; CDR3 protein: CASRDRGGEQFF
D gene: NA; clone size: NA; J gene: TRBJ2-5; V gene: TRBV7-9; CDR3 DNA: TGTGCCAGCAAGCAGGGGGGGAAAGAGACCCAGTACTTC; CDR3 protein: CASKQGGKETQYF
D gene: NA; clone size: NA; J gene: TRBJ2-2; V gene: TRBV7-7; CDR3 DNA: TGTGCTAGCCGCCGGAGCACCGGGGAGCTGTTTTTT; CDR3 protein: CASRRSTGELFF
D gene: NA; clone size: NA; J gene: TRBJ2-3; V gene: TRBV5-1; CDR3 DNA: TGCGCCAGCAGCTTCACGGGAGTGGCAGATACGCAGTATTTT; CDR3 protein: CASSFTGVADTQYF
D gene: NA; clone size: once; J gene: TRBJ2-7; V gene: TRBV6-6; CDR3 DNA: TGTGCCAGCAGTTATTTTGGGGGAGAGGACGAGCAGTACTTC; CDR3 protein: CASSYFGGEDEQYF
D gene: TRBD1; clone size: NA; J gene: TRBJ1-5; V gene: TRBV2; CDR3 DNA: TGTGCCAGCAGTTTGGGACAGGGTGGTCAGCCCCAGCATTTT; CDR3 protein: CASSLGQGGQPQHF
D gene: NA; clone size: NA; J gene: TRBJ2-5; V gene: TRBV18; CDR3 DNA: TGTGCCAGCTCACCAGTTACAGGCCCACAAGAGACCCAGTACTTC; CDR3 protein: CASSPVTGPQETQYF
D gene: NA; clone size: once; J gene: TRBJ2-2; V gene: TRBV15; CDR3 DNA: TGTGCCACCAGCAGAGATAAGGCTCAGGGTGCCGGGGAGCTGTTTTTT; CDR3 protein: CATSRDKAQGAGELFF
D gene: NA; clone size: NA; J gene: TRBJ2-3; V gene: TRBV10-3; CDR3 DNA: TGTGCCATCAGTGCGGGTGTGGGAGCAGATACGCAGTATTTT; CDR3 protein: CAISAGVGADTQYF
D gene: NA; clone size: NA; J gene: TRBJ2-3; V gene: TRBV7-9; CDR3 DNA: TGTGCCAGCAGCTTAGAGGGCACGACAGATACGCAGTATTTT; CDR3 protein: CASSLEGTTDTQYF
D gene: NA; clone size: once; J gene: TRBJ1-2; V gene: TRBV9; CDR3 DNA: TGTGCCAGCAGCCCCAGCACGCAGGGTGCCTATGGCTACACCTTC; CDR3 protein: CASSPSTQGAYGYTF
D gene: NA; clone size: NA; J gene: TRBJ1-3; V gene: TRBV28; CDR3 DNA: TGTGCCAGCAGCCCCGGGACAAAGAAAAACACCATATATTTT; CDR3 protein: CASSPGTKKNTIYF
D gene: NA; clone size: NA; J gene: TRBJ1-1; V gene: TRBV12-5; CDR3 DNA: TGTGCTAGTGGTTTGGGTGAGGTCGGTTCCGAAGCTTTCTTT; CDR3 protein: CASGLGEVGSEAFF
D gene: NA; clone size: NA; J gene: TRBJ2-3; V gene: TRBV28; CDR3 DNA: TGTGCCAGCAGTTTAGCCCGATTAGGGCAGTATTTT; CDR3 protein: CASSLARLGQYF
D gene: TRBD2; clone size: NA; J gene: TRBJ2-1; V gene: TRBV7-9; CDR3 DNA: TGTGCCAGCAGCTTTCTTATTGGACTAGCTCGATATGAGCAGTTCTTC; CDR3 protein: CASSFLIGLARYEQFF
D gene: TRBD1; clone size: NA; J gene: TRBJ2-6; V gene: TRBV27; CDR3 DNA: TGTGCCAGCAGTTTATCGCCTACACTGCGTTCAGGGGGAATAATCTCTGGGGCCAACGTCCTGACTTTC; CDR3 protein: CASSLSPTLRSGGIISGANVLTF
D gene: TRBD1; clone size: NA; J gene: TRBJ2-2; V gene: TRBV18; CDR3 DNA: TGTGCCAGCTCACCATACCGGGACAGGGTCGTCGCCGGGGAGCTGTTTTTT; CDR3 protein: CASSPYRDRVVAGELFF
D gene: TRBD1; clone size: NA; J gene: TRBJ1-2; V gene: TRBV28; CDR3 DNA: TGTGCCAGCAGTGGGACAGGGGGCGGAGGCTACACCTTC; CDR3 protein: CASSGTGGGGYTF